The table lists the clone carrying this T cell receptor (beta chain) with many counts. Construction of the TCR beta libraries employed iRepertoire HTBI primers in conjunction with Arm-PCR of CDR3 regions. TCRdb analysed the multiplex PCR reads with MiXCR anew, one entry per CDR3 protein. The table includes 400,000 to 500,000 distinct CDR3 sequences, roughly 17% detected once. Germline lookup yields CDR1 LGHNT and CDR2 FRNRAP. This CDR3 spans 19 amino acids. V dropped 2 bases and J dropped 4 bases, with 24 bases sitting between them. Stated time point: newly diagnosed GD, antithyroid drugs for less than 3 months. The authors made the TCR library using RNA they extracted from PBMCs. This sample is part of a study of regulatory T cells in long-lasting Graves disease. On the study more broadly: Graves' patients diagnosed newly had used antithyroid drugs under 3 months.

This same sample was also part of a study on T cells in Graves' hyperthyroidism and ophthalmopathy. According to that study: Also found in blood were most expanded thyroid clonotypes above 0.001.

The source is a woman aged 18-29 years with Graves disease. This specimen was peripheral blood mononuclear cells (PBMCs), taken at new diagnosis, from a patient treated with antithyroid drugs. The chain employs TRBV12-5 and TRBJ1-3; D is unresolved. Here the CDR3 reads CASGLPLGFPQPGGNTIYF. The DNA of the CDR3 is TGTGCTAGTGGTTTGCCACTAGGTTTTCCCCAGCCGGGGGGAAACACCATATATTTT.